The sample holds a few counts of the clone carrying this T cell receptor (beta chain). The antigen is undetermined. This sample stems from a study of metastatic and nonmetastatic thyroid tumors. Whole-study context: Malignant thyroid and benign thyroid patients provided blood and tumor or nodule tissue whose repertoires were compared. Regarding the study as a whole: Relative to benign nodules, malignant thyroid tumors were reportedly characterized by significantly elevated TCR beta diversity in blood and tumor.

There were no patients who had received any treatment before thyroid surgery. In the authors' methods: CDR3 was compared across clinicopathological groups, and the resulting differences were used to build a distant-metastasis classifier for papillary thyroid cancer. Through MiXCR, TCRdb re-clonotyped the PCR reads. Clone size and V and J calls follow TCRdb, not the original study. The data show 35,000 to 40,000 clones, around 27% seen once. This TCR was sampled from a male donor with papillary thyroid cancer or a benign thyroid nodule (not recorded which). Some clones in this sample may be carry-over from other donors' samples. The specimen sequenced was blood.

In DNA form, the CDR3 reads TGTGCCAGCAGCCCAGGGACAGGGGGCCCGTACGAGCAGTACTTC. The encoded protein is CASSPGTGGPYEQYF. The rearrangement uses TRBV6-1 and TRBJ2-7; TRBD1 agrees at 12 bases. CDR1 and CDR2 (germline): MNHNS, SASEGT. V dropped 6 bases and J dropped 4; count of bases not matched to a gene: 7. This CDR3 spans 15 amino acids.